Detailed here is one TCR beta chain. This sample is part of a study of cytomegalovirus exposure and HLA in healthy donors. Germline CDR1 reads MNHNS; CDR2 reads SASEGT. V lost 8 bases and J 1 base, leaving 11 bases between the germline ends. The CDR3 is 13 residues long. The PCR made use of 60 Vbeta and 13 Jbeta primers. The table came from immunoSEQ multiplex PCR; TCRdb's copy has only in-frame clones and leaves some out. The table lists 200,000 to 250,000 clones, 65% to 90% of them singletons. Sequencing input: PBMCs. This sequence was found in a girl aged 10-17 years in good health and CMV-seronegative. This rearrangement joins TRBV6-1 to TRBJ2-5, with a weak D call TRBD2 (6 bases). The CDR3 sequence is CASGTRGQETQYF. CDR3 DNA: TGTGCCAGCGGTACGCGGGGCCAAGAGACCCAGTACTTC.